This TCR beta chain was sequenced for a study of blood T cell repertoires in COVID-19. Background on the study: PBMCs, B-cell-depleted T cells, or T cells provided the cDNA or gDNA that made up the material.

Germline-derived CDR1 and CDR2 are LGHDT and YNNKEL (reference sequence). CDR3 length: 14 residues. The V end was cut by 3 bases, the J end by 5 bases, with 13 bases between. TCRdb's copy holds only in-frame clones and misses some; the assay was immunoSEQ multiplex PCR. Of tens of thousands of clones listed, roughly 87% were seen once; the top ten hold 4.5% to 5.5%. The TCR comes from a woman at least 80 years old with acute or convalescent COVID-19. Sequenced sample: peripheral blood. The chain employs TRBV3-1 (or the pseudogene TRBV3-2) and TRBJ1-1, with D unresolved. CDR3 loop: CASSQFRSQTEAFF. CDR3 bases: TGTGCCAGCAGCCAGTTCCGTTCACAGACTGAAGCTTTCTTT.